Each of the 12 T cell receptor beta chains below was sequenced from the same sample in a study of cytomegalovirus exposure and HLA in healthy donors. The PCR used 60 Vbeta and 13 Jbeta primers. Method: immunoSEQ multiplex PCR; TCRdb's copy keeps in-frame clones and lacks some. The sample records more than 150,000 clones, 75% to 90% being singletons. The sequenced material came from PBMCs. Receptor source: a woman younger than 35 in good health and CMV-seronegative.

This clone appeared once. The V and J genes are TRBV9 and TRBJ1-2; D gene ambiguous. Germline V gives CDR1 SGDLS, CDR2 YYNGEE. This CDR3 comprises 13 residues. Trimming took 3 bases from V and 10 from J, leaving 16 bases between them. CDR3 region: CASSGSTHGDYTF. CDR3 bases: TGTGCCAGCAGCGGATCAACTCACGGGGACTACACCTTC.

The chain links TRBV30 to TRBJ2-7; weak D call: TRBD2 (6 bases). The CDR3 is 10 amino acids. V gave up 5 bases and J gave up 6 bases, with 8 bases separating them. Germline V gene data show CDR1 as GTSNPN and CDR2 as SVGIG (reference sequence). The CDR3 nucleotides are TGTGCCTGGGCGGGGCGCGAGCAGTACTTC. Protein product: CAWAGREQYF.

This chain uses TRBV5-1 with TRBJ1-1, with a possible D match to TRBD1 (6 bases). Germline V CDR1 and CDR2: SGHRS, YFSETQ. V was shortened by 0 bases and J by 4 bases, with 10 bases between the two germline ends. The CDR3 sequence is 14 residues long. The CDR3 protein is CASSLAQGPTEAFF. CDR3 DNA: TGCGCCAGCAGCTTGGCGCAGGGGCCCACTGAAGCTTTCTTT.

This chain links TRBV28 with TRBJ1-5; possibly TRBD1 for D (6 bases). Germline loops: CDR1 MDHEN, CDR2 SYDVKM. This CDR3 comprises 15 residues. V was cut by 5 bases and J by 2 bases, with 13 bases left in between. CDR3 sequence reads: CASSDRMGGNQPQHF. The CDR3 region has the DNA TGTGCCAGCAGTGACAGGATGGGGGGCAATCAGCCCCAGCATTTT.

This rearrangement joins TRBV28 to TRBJ1-2; 9 bases align to TRBD1. This CDR3 is 14 amino acids long. Germline V gives CDR1 MDHEN, CDR2 SYDVKM. Losses at the gene ends were 7 bases for V and 3 bases for J; bases not matched to a gene: 6. CDR3 coding DNA: TGTGCCAGCATCACGGGACAGGGATACTATGGCTACACCTTC. Its protein product is CASITGQGYYGYTF.

The chain recombines TRBV15 with TRBJ1-2; a weak D match, TRBD1 (5 bases). CDR1 and CDR2 from the germline V gene are LNHNV and YYDKDF (reference sequence). CDR3 length: 17 amino acids. The V gene lost 0 bases and the J gene lost 4 bases, with 18 bases spanning the gap. The DNA for the CDR3 is TGTGCCACCAGCAGAGAGCTCGTGGGGGGTCCTTTCTATGGCTACACCTTC. This gives the protein CATSRELVGGPFYGYTF.

This clone has only a few counts. V gene TRBV27 combines with J gene TRBJ2-1; 7 bases line up with TRBD2. The CDR3 length is 18 residues. Germline CDR1 is MNHEY and CDR2 is SMNVEV (reference sequence). V was clipped by 6 bases and J by 3 bases; unmatched bases: 17. The CDR3 DNA reads TGTGCCAGCAGACCACGGCGGGAGAGTTCATGGTTCTACAATGAGCAGTTCTTC. This sequence encodes CASRPRRESSWFYNEQFF.

CDR3 sequence (DNA): TGCGCCAGCAGCCAGGAACCGGGACTAGCGGCTAATGAGCAGTTCTTC. This gives the protein CASSQEPGLAANEQFF. The chain couples TRBV4-1 to TRBJ2-1; TRBD2 matches 11 bases. The length of the CDR3 is 16 residues. V dropped 3 bases and J dropped 7; count of bases not matched to a gene: 8. The V gene's germline CDR1 is MGHRA and CDR2 YSYEKL.

Turning to this clone: Its ends do not fully match the called genes, so a read error is possible. The chain recombines TRBV7-9 with TRBJ2-2; the D gene is possibly TRBD1 (6 bases). Germline loops: CDR1 SEHNR, CDR2 FQNEAQ (reference sequence). The CDR3 has 18 amino acids. The CDR3 loop reads CSSSLGGVTYSNTGELFF. CDR3 coding DNA: TGTTCCAGCAGCTTAGGGGGAGTTACTTACTCGAACACCGGGGAGCTGTTTTTT.

The chain links TRBV13 to TRBJ2-7; 9 nucleotides match TRBD2. The CDR3 runs 14 residues. In germline, CDR1 is PRHDT, CDR2 FYEKMQ (reference sequence). The V and J ends lost 4 bases and 4 bases, in that order; junction bases with no gene match: 5. CDR3 sequence reads: CASSSGTSWYEQYF. The CDR3 region has the DNA TGTGCCAGCAGCTCCGGGACTAGCTGGTACGAGCAGTACTTC.

The rearrangement links TRBV11-2 to TRBJ1-5, with 7 bases matching TRBD1. Germline CDR1 reads SGHAT; CDR2 reads FQNNGV. The CDR3 runs 15 residues. The V gene end was trimmed by 5 bases and the J gene end by 6 bases; junction bases not matched to a gene: 10. CDR3 in amino acids: CASSLGGTASQPQHF. CDR3 sequence (DNA): TGTGCCAGCAGCCTCGGCGGGACAGCGTCTCAGCCCCAGCATTTT. Full variable domain (missing parts from reference TRBV11-2 and TRBJ1-5): EAGVAQSPRYKIIEKRQSVAFWCNPISGHATLYWYQQILGQGPKLLIQFQNNGVVDDSQLPKDRFSAERLKGVDSTLKIQPAKLEDSAVYLCASSLGGTASQPQHFGDGTRLSIL.

The chain uses TRBV7-9 and TRBJ2-7; D is possibly TRBD1 (6 bases). This CDR3 has 14 amino acids. The V gene's germline CDR1 is SEHNR and CDR2 FQNEAQ (reference sequence). The V end lost 5 bases, the J end lost 3 bases, and 14 bases lay between the germline ends. The CDR3 sequence is CASSHGTLIYEQYF. CDR3 DNA: TGTGCCAGCAGCCACGGGACACTAATCTACGAGCAGTACTTC.